This T cell receptor beta chain comes out of a study of blood T cell repertoires in COVID-19. About the research overall: Donors in the United States, Italy and Spain gave samples during acute or convalescent COVID-19.

As handled by the study authors: The assay estimated nucleated cells by amplifying reference gene primers. Some clones are missing from TCRdb's copy, which holds only in-frame ones; the method was immunoSEQ multiplex PCR. The DNA was the basis for D and trimming; V, J and clone size are from that table. This repertoire shows about 130,000 clones, over 70% found once; its top ten account for more than 3%. This CDR3 is built from 14 residues. Germline V gene lookup returns CDR1 ENHRY and CDR2 SYGVKD. Trimming took off 10 bases at V and 0 bases at J, with 13 bases between the two ends. The sequence derives from a woman aged 45-60 years with acute or convalescent COVID-19. Input material: peripheral blood. The chain joins TRBV10-3 to TRBJ1-3; D gene unclear. The CDR3 coding sequence is TGTGCCACGACCCGGGAAGACTCTGGAAACACCATATATTTT. It yields the protein CATTREDSGNTIYF.